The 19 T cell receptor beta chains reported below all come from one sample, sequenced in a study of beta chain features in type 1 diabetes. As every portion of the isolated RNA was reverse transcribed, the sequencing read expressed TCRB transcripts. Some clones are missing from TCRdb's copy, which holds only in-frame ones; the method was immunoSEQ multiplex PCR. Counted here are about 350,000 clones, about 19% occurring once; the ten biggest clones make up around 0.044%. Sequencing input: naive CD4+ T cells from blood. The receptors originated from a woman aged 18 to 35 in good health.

The CDR3 sequence is CASSLRTSGTTYNEQFF. CDR3 bases: TGTGCCAGCAGTTTGCGGACTAGCGGAACAACCTACAATGAGCAGTTCTTC. V gene TRBV27 combines with J gene TRBJ2-1, with TRBD2 identical over 10 bases. The CDR3 spans 17 residues. V lost 3 bases, J lost 2 bases, and 7 bases stayed unmatched. The V gene's germline CDR1 is MNHEY and CDR2 SMNVEV (reference sequence).

CDR3 loop: CASRRTQGTDTQYF. The CDR3 DNA reads as TGCGCCAGCAGGAGGACGCAGGGGACAGATACGCAGTATTTT. The V and J genes are TRBV5-1 and TRBJ2-3; D might be TRBD1 (6 bases). Trimming removed 5 bases from V and 3 bases from J, with 13 bases in between. The CDR3 extends over 14 amino acids. Germline CDR1 and CDR2: SGHRS and YFSETQ.

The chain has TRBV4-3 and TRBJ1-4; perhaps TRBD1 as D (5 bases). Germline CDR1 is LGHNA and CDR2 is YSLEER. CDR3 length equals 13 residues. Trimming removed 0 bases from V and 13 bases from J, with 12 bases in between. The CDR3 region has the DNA TGCGCCAGCAGCCAAGATTTCGGGGGGGGACTGTTTTTT. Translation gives CASSQDFGGGLFF.

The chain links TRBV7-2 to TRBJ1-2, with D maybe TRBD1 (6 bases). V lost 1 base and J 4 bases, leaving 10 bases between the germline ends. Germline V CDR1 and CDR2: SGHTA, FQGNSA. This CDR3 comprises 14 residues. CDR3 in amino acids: CASSLETGGYGYTF. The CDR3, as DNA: TGTGCCAGCAGCTTAGAGACAGGAGGCTATGGCTACACCTTC.

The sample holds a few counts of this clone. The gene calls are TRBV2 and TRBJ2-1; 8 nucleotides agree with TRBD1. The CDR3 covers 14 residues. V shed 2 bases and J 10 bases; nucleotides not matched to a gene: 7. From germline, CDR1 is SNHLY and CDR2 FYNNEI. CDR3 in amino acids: CASSERQGAWEQFF. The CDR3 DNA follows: TGTGCCAGCAGTGAACGTCAGGGGGCCTGGGAGCAGTTCTTC.

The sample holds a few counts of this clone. CDR3: CASSSLREAEAFF. CDR3 nucleotides: TGTGCCAGCAGCTCCCTCAGGGAGGCTGAAGCTTTCTTT. This chain uses TRBV11-2 with TRBJ1-1; the D gene is possibly TRBD1 (5 bases). CDR1 SGHAT and CDR2 FQNNGV come from the germline V gene. The V and J ends lost 4 bases and 6 bases respectively, with 12 bases between them. This CDR3 contains 13 residues. The complete variable domain, with remaining parts taken from reference TRBV11-2 and TRBJ1-1, reads EAGVAQSPRYKIIEKRQSVAFWCNPISGHATLYWYQQILGQGPKLLIQFQNNGVVDDSQLPKDRFSAERLKGVDSTLKIQPAKLEDSAVYLCASSSLREAEAFFGQGTRLTVV.

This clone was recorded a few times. CDR3 region: CASSLGVGTSYEQYF. CDR3 coding DNA: TGTGCCAGCAGCTTGGGGGTTGGGACTTCCTACGAGCAGTACTTC. The rearrangement joins TRBV5-6 to TRBJ2-7; tentatively, D is TRBD2 (6 bases). With 0 bases removed from V and 1 base from J, the gap between germline ends came to 11 bases. Germline-derived CDR1 and CDR2 are SGHDT and YYEEEE. The CDR3 extends over 15 amino acids. Full variable domain (remainder filled in from reference TRBV5-6 and TRBJ2-7): DAGVTQSPTHLIKTRGQQVTLRCSPKSGHDTVSWYQQALGQGPQFIFQYYEEEERQRGNFPDRFSGHQFPNYSSELNVNALLLGDSALYLCASSLGVGTSYEQYFGPGTRLTVT.

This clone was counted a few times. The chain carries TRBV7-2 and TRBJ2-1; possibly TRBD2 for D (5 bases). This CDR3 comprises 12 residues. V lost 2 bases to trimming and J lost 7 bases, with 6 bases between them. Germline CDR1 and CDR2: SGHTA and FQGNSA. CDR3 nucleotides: TGTGCCAGCAGCTTAAGGGAGAATGAGCAGTTCTTC. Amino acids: CASSLRENEQFF.

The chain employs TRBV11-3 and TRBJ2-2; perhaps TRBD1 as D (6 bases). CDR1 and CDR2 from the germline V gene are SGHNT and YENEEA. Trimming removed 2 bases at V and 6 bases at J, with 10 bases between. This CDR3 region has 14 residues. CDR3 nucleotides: TGTGCCAGCAGCTTAAGAGAGGGGGCCGGGGAGCTGTTTTTT. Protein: CASSLREGAGELFF.

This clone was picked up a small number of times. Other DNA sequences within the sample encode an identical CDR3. CDR3 sequence reads: CASSPSRGNYGYTF. The CDR3 DNA sequence: TGTGCCAGCTCACCATCTAGGGGGAACTATGGCTACACCTTC. The rearrangement uses TRBV18 and TRBJ1-2; perhaps TRBD1 as D (6 bases). The CDR3 spans 14 residues. V dropped 2 bases and J dropped 2 bases, with 9 bases sitting between them. The germline CDR1 and CDR2 sequences are KGHSH and LQKENI.

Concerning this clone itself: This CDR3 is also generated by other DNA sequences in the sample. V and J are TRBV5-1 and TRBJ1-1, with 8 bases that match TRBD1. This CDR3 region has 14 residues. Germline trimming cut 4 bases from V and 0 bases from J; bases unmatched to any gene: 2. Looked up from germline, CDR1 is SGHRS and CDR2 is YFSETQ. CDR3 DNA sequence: TGCGCCAGCAGCCTGACAGGGGTGAACACTGAAGCTTTCTTT. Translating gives CASSLTGVNTEAFF.

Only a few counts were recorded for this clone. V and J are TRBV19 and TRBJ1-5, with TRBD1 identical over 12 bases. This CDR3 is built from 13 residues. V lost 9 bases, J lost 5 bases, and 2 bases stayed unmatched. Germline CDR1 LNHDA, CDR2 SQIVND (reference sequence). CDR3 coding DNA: TGTGCCAGCCGGGACAGGGGGCATCAGCCCCAGCATTTT. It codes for CASRDRGHQPQHF.

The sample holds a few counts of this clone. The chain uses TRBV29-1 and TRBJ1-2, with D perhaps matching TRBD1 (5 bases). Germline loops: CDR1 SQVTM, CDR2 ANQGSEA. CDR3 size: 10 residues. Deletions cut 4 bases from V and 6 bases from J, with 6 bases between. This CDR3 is CSVAGDGYTF. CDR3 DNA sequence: TGCAGCGTTGCGGGGGATGGCTACACCTTC.

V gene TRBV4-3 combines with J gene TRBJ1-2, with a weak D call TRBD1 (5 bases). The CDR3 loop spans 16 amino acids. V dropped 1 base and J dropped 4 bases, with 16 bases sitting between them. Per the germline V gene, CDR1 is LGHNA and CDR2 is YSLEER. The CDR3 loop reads CASSQAKRGNIYGYTF. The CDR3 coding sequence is TGCGCCAGCAGCCAAGCGAAGCGGGGCAATATCTATGGCTACACCTTC.

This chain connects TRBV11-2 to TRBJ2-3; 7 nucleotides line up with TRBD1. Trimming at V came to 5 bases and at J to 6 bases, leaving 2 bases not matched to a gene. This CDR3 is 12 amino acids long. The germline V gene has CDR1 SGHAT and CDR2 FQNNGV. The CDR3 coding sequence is TGTGCCAGCAGCCCCAGGGGGGATACGCAGTATTTT. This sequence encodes CASSPRGDTQYF.

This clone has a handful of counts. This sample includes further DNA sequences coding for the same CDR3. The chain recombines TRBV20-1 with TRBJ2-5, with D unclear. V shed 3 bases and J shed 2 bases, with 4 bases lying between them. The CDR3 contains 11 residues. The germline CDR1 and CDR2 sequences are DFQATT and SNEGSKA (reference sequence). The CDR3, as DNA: TGCAGTGCTAGGGCTCAAGAGACCCAGTACTTC. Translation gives CSARAQETQYF.

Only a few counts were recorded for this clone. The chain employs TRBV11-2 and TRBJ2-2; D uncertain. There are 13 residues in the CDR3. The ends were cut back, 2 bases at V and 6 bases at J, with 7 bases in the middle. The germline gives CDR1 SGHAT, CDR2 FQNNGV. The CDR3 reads CASSLPYAGELFF. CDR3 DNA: TGTGCCAGCAGCTTACCCTACGCCGGGGAGCTGTTTTTT.

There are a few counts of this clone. This chain's CDR3 is CASSSGQGGNTEAFF. The DNA of the CDR3 is TGTGCCAGCAGCAGTGGACAGGGCGGTAACACTGAAGCTTTCTTT. This chain joins TRBV5-4 and TRBJ1-1; TRBD1 aligns across 8 bases. The CDR3 extends over 15 amino acids. Unmatched junction bases numbered 7, after V lost 4 bases and J lost 2 bases. Germline V gives CDR1 SGHNT, CDR2 YYREEE (reference sequence).

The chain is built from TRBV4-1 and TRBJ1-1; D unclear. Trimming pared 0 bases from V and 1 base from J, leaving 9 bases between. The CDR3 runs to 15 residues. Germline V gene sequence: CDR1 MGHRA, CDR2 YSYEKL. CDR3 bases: TGCGCCAGCAGCCAAGAAGCAGCGAGGAACACTGAAGCTTTCTTT. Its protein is CASSQEAARNTEAFF.